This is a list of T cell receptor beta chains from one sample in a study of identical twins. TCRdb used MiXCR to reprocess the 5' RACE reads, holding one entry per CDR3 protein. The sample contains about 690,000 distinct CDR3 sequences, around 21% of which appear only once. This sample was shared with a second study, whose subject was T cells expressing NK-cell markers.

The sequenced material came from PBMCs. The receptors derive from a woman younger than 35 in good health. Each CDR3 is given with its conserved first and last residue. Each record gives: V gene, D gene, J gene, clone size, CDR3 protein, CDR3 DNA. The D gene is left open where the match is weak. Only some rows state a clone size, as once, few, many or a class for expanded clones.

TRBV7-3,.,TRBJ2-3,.,CASSSLAVGGTDTQYF,TGTGCCAGCAGCTCCCTGGCGGTGGGGGGCACAGATACGCAGTATTTT
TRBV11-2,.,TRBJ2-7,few,CASSLDTLTYEQYF,TGTGCCAGCAGCTTAGATACCCTAACCTACGAGCAGTACTTC
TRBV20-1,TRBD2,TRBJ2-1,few,CSAGLAASYNEQFF,TGCAGTGCTGGTCTAGCGGCCTCCTACAATGAGCAGTTCTTC
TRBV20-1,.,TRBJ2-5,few,CSASRGAAETQYF,TGCAGTGCATCTCGTGGGGCGGCGGAGACCCAGTACTTC
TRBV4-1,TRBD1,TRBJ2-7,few,CASSQVWVRTGAYEQYF,TGCGCCAGCAGCCAAGTATGGGTACGGACAGGGGCCTACGAGCAGTACTTC
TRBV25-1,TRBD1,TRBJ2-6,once,CASSEGTALLAGANVLTF,TGTGCCAGCAGTGAGGGGACAGCTCTACTGGCTGGGGCCAACGTCCTGACTTTC
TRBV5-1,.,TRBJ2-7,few,CASSLGLAEQYF,TGCGCCAGCAGCTTGGGGCTAGCCGAGCAGTACTTC
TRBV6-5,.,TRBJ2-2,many,CASSYSLELYAGELFF,TGTGCCAGCAGTTACTCCCTGGAGTTATACGCCGGGGAGCTGTTTTTT
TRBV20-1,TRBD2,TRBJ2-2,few,CSASTPPGRAGEGGELFF,TGCAGTGCTAGCACCCCCCCGGGCCGAGCGGGAGAAGGTGGGGAGCTGTTTTTT
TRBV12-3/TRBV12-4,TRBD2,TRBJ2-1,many,CASKGRVGRNNEQFF,TGTGCCAGCAAAGGACGTGTCGGGAGGAATAATGAGCAGTTCTTC
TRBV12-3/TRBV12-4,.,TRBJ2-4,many,CASSLGGQQNIQYF,TGTGCCAGCAGTTTAGGCGGACAGCAAAACATTCAGTACTTC
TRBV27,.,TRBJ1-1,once,CASSLYGAEAFF,TGTGCCAGCAGTTTATATGGTGCTGAAGCTTTCTTT
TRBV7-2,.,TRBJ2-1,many,CASSLRVIAYNEQFF,TGTGCCAGCAGCTTAAGGGTGATAGCGTACAATGAGCAGTTCTTC
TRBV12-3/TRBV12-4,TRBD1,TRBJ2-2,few,CASSFDPDRGGTGELFF,TGTGCCAGCAGTTTTGACCCCGACAGGGGTGGAACCGGGGAGCTGTTTTTT
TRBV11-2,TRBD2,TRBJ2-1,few,CASSSSLAGAGHNEQFF,TGTGCCAGCAGCTCATCGTTAGCGGGAGCGGGCCACAATGAGCAGTTCTTC
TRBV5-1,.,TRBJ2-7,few,CASSPSGDEQYF,TGCGCCAGCAGCCCGTCGGGGGACGAGCAGTACTTC
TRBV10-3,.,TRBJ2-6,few,CATLPFGPGWRSGANVLTF,TGTGCCACCCTACCCTTTGGACCTGGGTGGCGCTCTGGGGCCAACGTCCTGACTTTC